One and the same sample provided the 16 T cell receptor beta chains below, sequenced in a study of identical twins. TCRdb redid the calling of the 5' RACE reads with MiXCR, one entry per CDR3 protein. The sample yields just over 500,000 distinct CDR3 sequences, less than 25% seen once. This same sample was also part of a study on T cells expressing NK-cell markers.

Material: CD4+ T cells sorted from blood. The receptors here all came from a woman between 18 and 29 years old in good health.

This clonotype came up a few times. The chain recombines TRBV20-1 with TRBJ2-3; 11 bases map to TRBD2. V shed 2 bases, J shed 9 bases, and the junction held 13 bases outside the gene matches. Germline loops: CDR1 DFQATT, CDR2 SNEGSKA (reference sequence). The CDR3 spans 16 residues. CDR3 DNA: TGCAGTGCTAGACTAGCGGGGGGCTCCACCCAGGGAACGCAGTATTTT. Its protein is CSARLAGGSTQGTQYF.

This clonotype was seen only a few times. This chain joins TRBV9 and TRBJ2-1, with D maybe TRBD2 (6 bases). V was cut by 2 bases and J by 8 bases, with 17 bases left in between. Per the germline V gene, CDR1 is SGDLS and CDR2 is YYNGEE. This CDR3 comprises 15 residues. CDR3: CASSVGGFGRDEQFF. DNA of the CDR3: TGTGCCAGCAGCGTCGGGGGATTTGGGCGAGATGAGCAGTTCTTC.

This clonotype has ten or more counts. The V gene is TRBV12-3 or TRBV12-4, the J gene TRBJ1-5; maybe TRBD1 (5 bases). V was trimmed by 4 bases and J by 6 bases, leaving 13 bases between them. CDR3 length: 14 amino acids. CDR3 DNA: TGTGCCAGCAGTTCGGTAAGGGGTAGTCAGCCCCAGCATTTT. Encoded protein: CASSSVRGSQPQHF.

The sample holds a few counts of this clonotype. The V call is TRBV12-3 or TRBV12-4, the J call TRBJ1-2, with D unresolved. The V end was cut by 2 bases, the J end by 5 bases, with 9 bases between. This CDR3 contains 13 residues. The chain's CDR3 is CASSLFSGYGYTF. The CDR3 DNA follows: TGTGCCAGCAGTTTATTCTCGGGGTATGGCTACACCTTC.

The CDR3 DNA reads TGCAGCGCCTCCATCGGGAGATACGAGCAGTACTTC. It encodes CSASIGRYEQYF. This chain joins TRBV20-1 and TRBJ2-7; D might be TRBD2 (6 bases). CDR1 and CDR2 from the germline V gene are DFQATT and SNEGSKA (reference sequence). The CDR3 length is 12 residues.

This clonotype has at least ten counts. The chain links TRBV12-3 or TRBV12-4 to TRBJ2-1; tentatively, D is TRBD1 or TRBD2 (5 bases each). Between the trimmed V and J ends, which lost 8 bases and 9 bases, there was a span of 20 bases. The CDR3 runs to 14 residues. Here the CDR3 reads CASGLRDTSGEQFF. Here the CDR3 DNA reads TGTGCCAGCGGCCTCAGGGATACAAGCGGTGAGCAGTTCTTC.

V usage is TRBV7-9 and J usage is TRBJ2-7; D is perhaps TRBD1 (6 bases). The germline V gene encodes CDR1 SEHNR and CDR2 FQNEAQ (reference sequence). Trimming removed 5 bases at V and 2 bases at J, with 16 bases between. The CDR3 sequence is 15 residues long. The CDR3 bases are TGTGCCAGCAGCCTTTCCGGGACATTGACCTACGAGCAGTACTTC. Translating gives CASSLSGTLTYEQYF.

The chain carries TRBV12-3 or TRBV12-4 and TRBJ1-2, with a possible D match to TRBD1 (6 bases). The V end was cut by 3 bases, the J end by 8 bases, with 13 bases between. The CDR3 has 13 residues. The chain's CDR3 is CASSFPRGGGYTF. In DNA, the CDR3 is TGTGCCAGCAGTTTCCCCAGGGGTGGCGGCTACACCTTC.

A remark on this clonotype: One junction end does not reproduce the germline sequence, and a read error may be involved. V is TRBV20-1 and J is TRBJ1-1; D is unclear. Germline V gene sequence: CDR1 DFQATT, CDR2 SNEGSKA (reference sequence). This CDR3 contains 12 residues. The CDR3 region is CSASSVNTEVFF. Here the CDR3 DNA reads TGCAGTGCTAGTTCGGTGAACACTGAAGTTTTCTTT.

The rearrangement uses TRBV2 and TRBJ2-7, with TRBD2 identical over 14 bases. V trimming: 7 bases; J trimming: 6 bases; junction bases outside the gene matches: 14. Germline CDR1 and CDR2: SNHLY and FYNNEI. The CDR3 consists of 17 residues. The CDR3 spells CASTLGLAGVDPLEQYF. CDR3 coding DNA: TGTGCCAGCACCCTGGGACTAGCGGGAGTGGATCCCCTCGAGCAGTACTTC.

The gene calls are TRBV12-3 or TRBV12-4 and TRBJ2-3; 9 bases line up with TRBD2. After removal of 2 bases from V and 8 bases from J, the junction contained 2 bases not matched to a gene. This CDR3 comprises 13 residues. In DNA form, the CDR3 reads TGTGCCAGCAGTTTAAAACTAGCGGGTACGCAGTATTTT. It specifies CASSLKLAGTQYF.

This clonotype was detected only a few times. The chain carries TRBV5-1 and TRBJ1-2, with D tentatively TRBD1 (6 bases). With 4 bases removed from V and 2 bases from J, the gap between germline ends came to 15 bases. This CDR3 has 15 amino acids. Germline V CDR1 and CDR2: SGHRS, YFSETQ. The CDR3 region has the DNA TGCGCCAGCAGCCCCTCATCAGACAGGAACTATGGCTACACCTTC. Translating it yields CASSPSSDRNYGYTF. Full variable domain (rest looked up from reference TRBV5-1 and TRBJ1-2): KAGVTQTPRYLIKTRGQQVTLSCSPISGHRSVSWYQQTPGQGLQFLFEYFSETQRNKGNFPGRFSGRQFSNSRSEMNVSTLELGDSALYLCASSPSSDRNYGYTFGSGTRLTVV.

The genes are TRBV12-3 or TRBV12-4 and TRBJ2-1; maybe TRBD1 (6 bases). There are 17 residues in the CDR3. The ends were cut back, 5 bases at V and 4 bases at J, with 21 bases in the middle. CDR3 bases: TGTGCCAGCAGTCCACTATACGTCGGACAGATTTACAATGAGCAGTTCTTC. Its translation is CASSPLYVGQIYNEQFF.

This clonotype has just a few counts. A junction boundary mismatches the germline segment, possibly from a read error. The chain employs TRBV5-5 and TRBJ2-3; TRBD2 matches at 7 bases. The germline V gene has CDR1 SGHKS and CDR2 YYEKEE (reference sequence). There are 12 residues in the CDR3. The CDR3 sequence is CASSLRAGEGNF. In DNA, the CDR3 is TGTGCCAGCAGCTTGAGGGCGGGGGAGGGAAATTTT.

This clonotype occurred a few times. DNA of the CDR3: TGTGCCAGCAGTTTTCTTTTATACAATGAGCAGTTCTTC. Translating it yields CASSFLLYNEQFF. The V and J genes are TRBV12-3 or TRBV12-4 and TRBJ2-1; unclear D gene. This CDR3 region has 13 residues. Deletions cut 3 bases from V and 4 bases from J, with 7 bases between.

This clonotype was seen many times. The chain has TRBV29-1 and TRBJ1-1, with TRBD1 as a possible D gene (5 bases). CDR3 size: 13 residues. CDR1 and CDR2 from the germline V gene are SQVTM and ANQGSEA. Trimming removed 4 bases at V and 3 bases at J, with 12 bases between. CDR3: CSVGQGTDTEAFF. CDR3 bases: TGCAGCGTTGGGCAGGGAACGGACACTGAAGCTTTCTTT.